These 2 T cell receptor beta chains were all obtained from the same sample, sequenced in a study of cytomegalovirus exposure and HLA in healthy donors. The PCR contained 60 Vbeta and 13 Jbeta primers. The data were produced by immunoSEQ multiplex PCR, yet TCRdb's version contains in-frame clones alone and is incomplete. Here the sample spans approximately 90,000 clones, 60% to 80% being singletons. The sample taken for sequencing was PBMCs. The receptors originated from a boy aged 5-17 years in good health and CMV-seronegative.

The chain couples TRBV19 to TRBJ2-2; the D gene is possibly TRBD1 (6 bases). The CDR3 runs 14 residues. CDR1 LNHDA and CDR2 SQIVND come from the germline V gene (reference sequence). The V and J ends lost 6 bases and 5 bases respectively, with 13 bases between them. The CDR3 DNA reads TGTGCCAGTAGGCCGGGACAAGGAACCGGGGAGCTGTTTTTT. Protein sequence: CASRPGQGTGELFF.

The chain has TRBV5-6 and TRBJ2-1; 10 nucleotides agree with TRBD1. CDR3 length equals 16 residues. Losses at the gene ends were 1 base for V and 3 bases for J; bases not matched to a gene: 4. CDR1 and CDR2 from the germline V gene are SGHDT and YYEEEE. The CDR3 DNA reads TGTGCCAGCAGCTTGTATCGGGACAGGGGCTACAATGAGCAGTTCTTC. This gives the protein CASSLYRDRGYNEQFF.